The source of this T cell receptor beta chain is a study of CXCR3-negative and CXCR3-positive naive CD8 T cells. For the study at large: The TRB read total, about 130 million, broke down to about 1.5 +/- 0.3 million reads per library.

Note on this clonotype: The antigen is unknown.

The study, taken as a whole, reports: Because surface CD5 did not distinguish the naive subsets, TCR strength was inferred from TRB CDR3 properties. Similar TRBV-TRBJ usage characterized naive CXCR3-negative and CXCR3-positive cells; memory cells differed.

Preparation of TRB cDNA libraries relied on 5' RACE carrying UMI labels. From the 5' RACE reads, TCRdb lists one entry per CDR3 protein and no DNA. This sample contains about 82,000 distinct CDR3 sequences. The germline V gene has CDR1 SEHNR and CDR2 FQNEAQ (reference sequence). This CDR3 contains 17 residues. The receptor was isolated from a human donor in good health. Some clones in this sample may be carry-over from other donors' samples. Input material: naive CXCR3- CD8+ T cells from blood. Subset denoted: CD45RO-CCR7+CD27+CD95- naive CD8+ T cells lacking CXCR3 (TNR3-). The gene calls are TRBV7-9 and TRBJ2-1; the TCRdb call, TRBD2, lacks DNA for checking. The CDR3: CASSLPWAGGSYNEQFF.